Listed below are T cell receptor beta chains from one sample, sequenced in a study of T cell repertoires in cytomegalovirus infection. From the reads, TCRdb called clonotypes with MiXCR, one entry per CDR3 protein. The sample records 450,000 to 600,000 distinct CDR3 sequences, approximately 10% being singletons. Material: PBMCs. Receptors originate from a human donor in good health (CMV status not recorded). Some clones in this sample may be carry-over from other donors' samples. Each CDR3 is given with its conserved first and last residue. The order of the fields is clone size, J gene, V gene, D gene, CDR3 protein, CDR3 DNA. A D gene is named only where the DNA matches it firmly. Size tells how often a clone was seen (once, few, many) or the class of an expanded clone, and some rows leave it out.

>many|TRBJ1-1|TRBV7-6|-
CASGGLGTEAFF
TGTGCGAGCGGTGGGCTGGGAACTGAAGCTTTCTTT
>-|TRBJ1-5|TRBV10-3|-
CAIGPAGQPQHF
TGTGCCATCGGACCCGCTGGTCAGCCCCAGCATTTT
>many|TRBJ1-6|TRBV12-3/TRBV12-4|-
CASLGGLSPLHF
TGTGCCAGCTTGGGGGGGTTGTCACCCCTCCACTTT
>many|TRBJ1-1|TRBV7-9|-
CASELVSGDTEAFF
TGTGCCAGCGAGTTAGTTTCGGGAGACACTGAAGCTTTCTTT
>few|TRBJ2-1|TRBV13|TRBD2
CASSLVTSGGPYSYNEQFF
TGTGCCAGCAGCTTAGTCACTAGCGGGGGACCTTATTCCTACAATGAGCAGTTCTTC
>many|TRBJ2-7|TRBV28|-
CASSPRDFRTYEQYF
TGTGCCAGCAGTCCTCGGGACTTCCGAACCTACGAGCAGTACTTC
>few|TRBJ1-5|TRBV19|TRBD1
CASSILLGQNNQPQHF
TGTGCCAGTAGTATCCTACTGGGACAGAACAATCAGCCCCAGCATTTT
>many|TRBJ2-3|TRBV6-5|-
CASSTRGAGLSTDTQYF
TGTGCCAGCAGTACCCGAGGAGCGGGTCTTAGCACAGATACGCAGTATTTT
>many|TRBJ1-2|TRBV7-8|-
CASSRGGASKIYGYTF
TGTGCCAGCAGCCGTGGGGGGGCGTCCAAAATTTATGGCTACACCTTC
>many|TRBJ2-6|TRBV5-1|-
CASSFEVGTALTF
TGCGCCAGCAGCTTTGAGGTTGGAACAGCACTGACTTTC
>many|TRBJ2-1|TRBV4-2|TRBD2
CASSQDRLAGYNEQFF
TGTGCCAGCAGCCAAGATCGGCTAGCGGGATATAATGAGCAGTTCTTC